This T cell receptor (beta chain) was retrieved from a study of regulatory T cells in long-lasting Graves disease. This clonotype showed up just once. This may come from a read error, since a much larger clone is one base off. In germline, CDR1 is SGHTA, CDR2 FQGNSA. V was clipped by 10 bases and J by 2 bases; unmatched bases: 12. This CDR3 has 15 amino acids. Building the TCR beta libraries relied on iRepertoire HTBI primers, and CDR3 regions underwent Arm-PCR. TCRdb passed the multiplex PCR reads through MiXCR, listing each CDR3 protein once. The top ten hold about 14% of the sample, which has roughly 250,000 distinct CDR3 sequences, 15% to 20% seen once. The sample's time point: newly diagnosed GD, antithyroid drugs for less than 3 months. PBMC-derived RNA was used for the TCR library. A further study also used this sample, focusing on T cells in Graves' hyperthyroidism and ophthalmopathy. That study adds: First-round RT-PCR targeting the TCR CDR3 was performed with the HTBI primer set. A 13 V-J signature model discriminated ophthalmopathy versus stable hyperthyroidism.

The receptor was derived from a woman aged 30 to 39 with Graves disease. The starting material was peripheral blood mononuclear cells (PBMCs), obtained at new diagnosis, from a patient treated with antithyroid drugs. J is TRBJ1-2 and V is TRBV7-2, with 8 nucleotides matching TRBD1. CDR3 in amino acids: CANNLGQEKNYGYTF. The CDR3 DNA sequence: TGTGCCAACAACCTGGGACAGGAAAAAAACTATGGCTACACCTTC.